This TCR beta chain came from a study of neurological immune-mediated disorders. Described time point: longitudinal time-point 2. Via MiXCR, TCRdb re-called the 5' RACE reads, giving one row per CDR3 protein. The data hold under 100,000 distinct CDR3 sequences, with around 13% observed a single time. This clonotype was counted ten times or more. The CDR3 spans 14 residues. Per germline, CDR1 SEHNR and CDR2 FQNEAQ (reference sequence). The V gene end was trimmed by 3 bases and the J gene end by 5 bases; junction bases not matched to a gene: 5. The specimen was PBMCs. The sequence derives from a female donor with HTLV-1-associated myelopathy (HAM/TSP). The chain couples TRBV7-9 to TRBJ2-3; 7 bases line up with TRBD2. The CDR3 coding sequence is TGTGCCAGCAGCTTCGGACTAGGGCAAGATACGCAGTATTTT. This gives the protein CASSFGLGQDTQYF.